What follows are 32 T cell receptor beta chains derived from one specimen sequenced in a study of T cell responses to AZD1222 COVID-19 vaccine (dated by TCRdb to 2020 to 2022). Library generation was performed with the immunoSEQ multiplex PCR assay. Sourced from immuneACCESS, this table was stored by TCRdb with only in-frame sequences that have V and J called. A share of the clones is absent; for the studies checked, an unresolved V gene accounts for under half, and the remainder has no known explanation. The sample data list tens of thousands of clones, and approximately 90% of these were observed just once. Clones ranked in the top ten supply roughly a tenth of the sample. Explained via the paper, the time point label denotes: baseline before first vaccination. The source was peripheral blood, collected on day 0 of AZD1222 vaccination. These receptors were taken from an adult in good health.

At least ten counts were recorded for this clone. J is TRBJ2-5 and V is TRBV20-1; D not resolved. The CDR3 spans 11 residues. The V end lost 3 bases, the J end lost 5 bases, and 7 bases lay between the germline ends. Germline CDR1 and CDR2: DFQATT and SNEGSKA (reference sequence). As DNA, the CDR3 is TGCAGTGCTAGGGCGTGGGAGACCCAGTACTTC. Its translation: CSARAWETQYF.

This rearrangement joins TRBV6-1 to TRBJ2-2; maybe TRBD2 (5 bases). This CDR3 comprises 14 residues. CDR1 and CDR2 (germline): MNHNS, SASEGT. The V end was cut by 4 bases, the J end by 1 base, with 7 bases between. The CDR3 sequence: CASSVAWNTGELFF. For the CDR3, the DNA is TGTGCCAGCAGTGTAGCGTGGAACACCGGGGAGCTGTTTTTT.

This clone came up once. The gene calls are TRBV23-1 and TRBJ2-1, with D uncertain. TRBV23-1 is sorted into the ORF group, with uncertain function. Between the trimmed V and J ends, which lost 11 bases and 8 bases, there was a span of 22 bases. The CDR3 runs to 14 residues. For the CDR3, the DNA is TGCGCCCGAAATTGGACGTCGAGGACGGATGAGCAGTTCTTC. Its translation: CARNWTSRTDEQFF.

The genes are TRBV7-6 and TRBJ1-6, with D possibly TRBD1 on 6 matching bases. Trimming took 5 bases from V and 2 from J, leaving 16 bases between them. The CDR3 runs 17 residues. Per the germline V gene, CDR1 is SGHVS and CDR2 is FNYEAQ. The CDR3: CASSPRQDLTYNSPLHF. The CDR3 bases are TGTGCCAGCAGCCCTAGACAGGATTTAACCTATAATTCACCCCTCCACTTT.

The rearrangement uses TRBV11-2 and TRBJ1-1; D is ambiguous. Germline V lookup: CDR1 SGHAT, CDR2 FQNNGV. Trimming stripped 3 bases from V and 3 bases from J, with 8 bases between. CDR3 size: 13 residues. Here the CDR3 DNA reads TGTGCCAGCAGCTTCGGGTCCGACACTGAAGCTTTCTTT. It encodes CASSFGSDTEAFF. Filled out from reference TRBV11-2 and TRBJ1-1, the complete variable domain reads EAGVAQSPRYKIIEKRQSVAFWCNPISGHATLYWYQQILGQGPKLLIQFQNNGVVDDSQLPKDRFSAERLKGVDSTLKIQPAKLEDSAVYLCASSFGSDTEAFFGQGTRLTVV.

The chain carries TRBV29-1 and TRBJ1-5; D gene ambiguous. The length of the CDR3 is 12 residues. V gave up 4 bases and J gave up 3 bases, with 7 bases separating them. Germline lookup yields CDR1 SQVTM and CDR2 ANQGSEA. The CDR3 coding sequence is TGCAGCGTTGCCTCCCCCAATCAGCCCCAGCATTTT. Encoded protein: CSVASPNQPQHF.

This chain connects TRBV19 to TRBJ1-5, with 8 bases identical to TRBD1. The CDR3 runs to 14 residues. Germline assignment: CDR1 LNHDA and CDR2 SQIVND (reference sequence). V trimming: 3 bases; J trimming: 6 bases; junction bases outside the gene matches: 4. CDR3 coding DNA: TGTGCCAGTAGTATGTGGGACAGGATTCAGCCCCAGCATTTT. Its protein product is CASSMWDRIQPQHF.

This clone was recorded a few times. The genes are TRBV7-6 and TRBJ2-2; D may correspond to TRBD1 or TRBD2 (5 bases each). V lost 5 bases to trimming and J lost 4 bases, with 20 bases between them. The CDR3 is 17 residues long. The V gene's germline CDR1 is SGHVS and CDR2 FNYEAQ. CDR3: CASSTSPGPNPTGELFF. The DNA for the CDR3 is TGTGCCAGCAGCACTAGTCCGGGACCGAATCCCACCGGGGAGCTGTTTTTT.

The CDR3 nucleotides read TGTGCCAGTGCGCTGCGACAGGGTACCTACGAGCAGTACTTC. Encoded protein: CASALRQGTYEQYF. V is TRBV5-8 and J is TRBJ2-7; TRBD1 agrees at 7 bases. The CDR3 consists of 14 residues. Losses at the gene ends were 8 bases for V and 2 bases for J; bases not matched to a gene: 10. Germline CDR1 reads SGHTS; CDR2 reads YDEGEE. The entire variable domain, with the rest obtained from reference TRBV5-8 and TRBJ2-7, is as follows: EAGVTQSPTHLIKTRGQQATLRCSPISGHTSVYWYQQALGLGLQFLLWYDEGEERNRGNFPPRFSGRQFPNYSSELNVNALELEDSALYLCASALRQGTYEQYFGPGTRLTVT.

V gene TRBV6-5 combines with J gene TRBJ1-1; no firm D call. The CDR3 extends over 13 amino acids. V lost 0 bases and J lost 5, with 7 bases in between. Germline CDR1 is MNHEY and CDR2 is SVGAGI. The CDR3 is CASSYSTSTEAFF. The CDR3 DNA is TGTGCCAGCAGTTACTCGACCAGTACTGAAGCTTTCTTT.

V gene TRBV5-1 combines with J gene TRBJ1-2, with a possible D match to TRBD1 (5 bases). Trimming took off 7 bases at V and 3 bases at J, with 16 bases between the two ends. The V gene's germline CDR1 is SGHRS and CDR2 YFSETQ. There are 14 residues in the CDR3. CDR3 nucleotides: TGCGCCAGCTCACAGAGGGGAGGTGACTATGGCTACACCTTC. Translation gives CASSQRGGDYGYTF.

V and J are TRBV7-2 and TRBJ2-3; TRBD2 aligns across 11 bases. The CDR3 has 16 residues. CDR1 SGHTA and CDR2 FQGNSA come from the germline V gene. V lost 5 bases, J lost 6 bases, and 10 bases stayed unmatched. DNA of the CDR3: TGTGCCAGCAGCCCAAGGATAGCGGGAGGGCCCGATACGCAGTATTTT. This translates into CASSPRIAGGPDTQYF. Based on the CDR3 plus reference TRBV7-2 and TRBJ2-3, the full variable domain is GAGVSQSPSNKVTEKGKDVELRCDPISGHTALYWYRQSLGQGLEFLIYFQGNSAPDKSGLPSDRFSAERTGGSVSTLTIQRTQQEDSAVYLCASSPRIAGGPDTQYFGPGTRLTVL.

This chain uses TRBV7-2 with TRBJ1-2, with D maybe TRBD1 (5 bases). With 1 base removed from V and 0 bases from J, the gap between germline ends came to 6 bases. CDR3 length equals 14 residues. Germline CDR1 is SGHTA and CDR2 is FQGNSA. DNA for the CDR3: TGTGCCAGCAGCTTAGGAGGGGCTAACTATGGCTACACCTTC. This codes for CASSLGGANYGYTF.

The CDR3 here is CASSSGQSPSGQFF. CDR3 bases: TGTGCCAGCAGTTCAGGACAGAGCCCATCCGGACAGTTCTTC. The chain carries TRBV6-5 and TRBJ2-1, with D possibly being TRBD1 (6 bases). V shed 4 bases and J shed 13 bases, with 20 bases lying between them. CDR3 length: 14 amino acids. Germline CDR1 reads MNHEY; CDR2 reads SVGAGI.

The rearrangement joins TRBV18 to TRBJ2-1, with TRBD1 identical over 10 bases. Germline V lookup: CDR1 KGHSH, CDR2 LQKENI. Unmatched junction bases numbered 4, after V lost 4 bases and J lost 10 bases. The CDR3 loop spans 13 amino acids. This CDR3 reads CASSRGTGEEQFF. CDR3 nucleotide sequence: TGTGCCAGCTCACGAGGGACAGGGGAGGAGCAGTTCTTC.

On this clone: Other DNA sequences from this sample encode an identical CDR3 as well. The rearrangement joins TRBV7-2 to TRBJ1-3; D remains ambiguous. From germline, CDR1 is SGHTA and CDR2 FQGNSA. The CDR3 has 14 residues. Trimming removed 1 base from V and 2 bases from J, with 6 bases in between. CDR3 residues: CASSLGGAGNTIYF. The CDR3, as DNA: TGTGCCAGCAGCTTAGGAGGAGCTGGAAACACCATATATTTT.

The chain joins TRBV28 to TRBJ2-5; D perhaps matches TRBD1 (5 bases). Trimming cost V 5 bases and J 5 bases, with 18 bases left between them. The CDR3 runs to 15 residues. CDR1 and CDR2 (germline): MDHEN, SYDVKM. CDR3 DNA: TGTGCCAGCAGTCCTATCCAGGGTGTACGGGAGACCCAGTACTTC. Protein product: CASSPIQGVRETQYF.

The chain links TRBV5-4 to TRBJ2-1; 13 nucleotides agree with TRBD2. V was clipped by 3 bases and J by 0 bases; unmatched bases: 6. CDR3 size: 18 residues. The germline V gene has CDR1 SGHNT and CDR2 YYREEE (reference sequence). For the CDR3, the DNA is TGTGCCAGCAGCTCTGGGACTAGCGGGACGAGCTCCTACAATGAGCAGTTCTTC. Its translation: CASSSGTSGTSSYNEQFF.

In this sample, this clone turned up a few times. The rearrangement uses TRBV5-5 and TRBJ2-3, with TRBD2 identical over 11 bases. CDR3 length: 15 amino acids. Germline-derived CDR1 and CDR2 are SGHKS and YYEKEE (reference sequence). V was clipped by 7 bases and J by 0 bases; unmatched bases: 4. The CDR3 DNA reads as TGTGCCAGCGCGACTAGCGGGGAGAGCACAGATACGCAGTATTTT. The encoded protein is CASATSGESTDTQYF.

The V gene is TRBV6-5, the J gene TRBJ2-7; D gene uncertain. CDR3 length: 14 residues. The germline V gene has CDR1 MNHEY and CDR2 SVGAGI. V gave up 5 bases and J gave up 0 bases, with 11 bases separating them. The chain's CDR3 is CASSRAESSYEQYF. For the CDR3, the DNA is TGTGCCAGCAGTCGGGCCGAGAGCTCCTACGAGCAGTACTTC.

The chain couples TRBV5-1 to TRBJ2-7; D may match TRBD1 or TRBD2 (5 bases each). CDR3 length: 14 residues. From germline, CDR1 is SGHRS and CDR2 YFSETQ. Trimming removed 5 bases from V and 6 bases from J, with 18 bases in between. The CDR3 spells CASRSGTLATEQYV. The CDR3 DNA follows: TGCGCCAGCAGATCCGGGACCTTGGCGACCGAGCAGTACGTC.

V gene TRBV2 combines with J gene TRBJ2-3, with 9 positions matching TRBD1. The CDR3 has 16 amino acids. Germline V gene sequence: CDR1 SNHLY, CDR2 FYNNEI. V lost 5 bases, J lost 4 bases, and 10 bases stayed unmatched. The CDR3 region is CASSITGGDLADTQYF. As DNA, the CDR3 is TGTGCCAGCAGTATAACAGGGGGCGACTTAGCAGATACGCAGTATTTT.

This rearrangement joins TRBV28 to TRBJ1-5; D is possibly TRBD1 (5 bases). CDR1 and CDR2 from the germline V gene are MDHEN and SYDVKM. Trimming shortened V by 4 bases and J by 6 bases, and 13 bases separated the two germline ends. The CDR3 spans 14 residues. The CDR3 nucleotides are TGTGCCAGCAGTTCAGGGAACACTGCTCAGCCCCAGCATTTT. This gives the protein CASSSGNTAQPQHF.

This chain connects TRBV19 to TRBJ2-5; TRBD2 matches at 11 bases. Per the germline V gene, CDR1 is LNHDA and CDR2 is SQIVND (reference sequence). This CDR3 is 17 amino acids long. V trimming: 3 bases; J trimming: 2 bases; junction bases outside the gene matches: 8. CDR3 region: CASSMVLAGGRQETQYF. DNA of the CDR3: TGTGCCAGTAGTATGGTCCTAGCGGGAGGAAGACAAGAGACCCAGTACTTC.

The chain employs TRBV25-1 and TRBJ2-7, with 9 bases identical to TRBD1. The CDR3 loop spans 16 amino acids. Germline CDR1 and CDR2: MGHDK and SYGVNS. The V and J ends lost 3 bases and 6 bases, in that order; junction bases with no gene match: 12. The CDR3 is CASSDRSGQGVGEQYF. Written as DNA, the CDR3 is TGTGCCAGCAGTGATCGGTCGGGACAGGGAGTCGGCGAGCAGTACTTC.

The CDR3: CAGSGRVSTEAFF. CDR3 DNA sequence: TGTGCCGGATCCGGGCGAGTGAGCACTGAAGCTTTCTTT. This sequence joins TRBV6-5 and TRBJ1-1; D remains unclear. V was clipped by 11 bases and J by 4 bases, with 17 bases between them. Germline CDR1 and CDR2: MNHEY and SVGAGI. CDR3 length equals 13 residues.

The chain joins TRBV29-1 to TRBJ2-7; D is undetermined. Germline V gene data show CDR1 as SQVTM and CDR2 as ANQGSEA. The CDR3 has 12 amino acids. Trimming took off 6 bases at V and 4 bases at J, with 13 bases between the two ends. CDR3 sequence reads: CSVTLDGYEQYF. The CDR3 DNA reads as TGCAGCGTGACGCTGGACGGATACGAGCAGTACTTC.

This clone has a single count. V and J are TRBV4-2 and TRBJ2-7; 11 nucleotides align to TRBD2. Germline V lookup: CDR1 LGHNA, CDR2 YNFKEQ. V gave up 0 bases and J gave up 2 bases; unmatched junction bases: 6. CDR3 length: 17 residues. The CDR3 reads CASSQEGTSGKTYEQYF. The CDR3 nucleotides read TGTGCCAGCAGCCAAGAAGGGACTAGCGGAAAGACCTACGAGCAGTACTTC.

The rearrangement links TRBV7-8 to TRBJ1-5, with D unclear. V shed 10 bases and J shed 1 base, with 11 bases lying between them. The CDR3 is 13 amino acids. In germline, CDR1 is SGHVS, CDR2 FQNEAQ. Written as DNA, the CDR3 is TGTGCCACCGGCGAGCAGAGCAATCAGCCCCAGCATTTT. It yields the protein CATGEQSNQPQHF.

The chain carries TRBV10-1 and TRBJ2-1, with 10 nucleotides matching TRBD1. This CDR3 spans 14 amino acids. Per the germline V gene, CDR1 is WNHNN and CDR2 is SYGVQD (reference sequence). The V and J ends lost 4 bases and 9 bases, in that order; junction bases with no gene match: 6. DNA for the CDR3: TGCGCCAGCAGTGGGGACAGGGGCATGCTTGAGCAGTTCTTC. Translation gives CASSGDRGMLEQFF.

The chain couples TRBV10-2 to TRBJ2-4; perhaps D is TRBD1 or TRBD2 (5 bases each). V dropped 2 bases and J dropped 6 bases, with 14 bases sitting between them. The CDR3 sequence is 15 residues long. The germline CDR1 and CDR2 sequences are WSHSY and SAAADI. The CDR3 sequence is CASSEGTPSSNIQYF. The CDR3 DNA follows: TGCGCCAGCAGTGAGGGGACGCCGTCCTCAAACATTCAGTACTTC.

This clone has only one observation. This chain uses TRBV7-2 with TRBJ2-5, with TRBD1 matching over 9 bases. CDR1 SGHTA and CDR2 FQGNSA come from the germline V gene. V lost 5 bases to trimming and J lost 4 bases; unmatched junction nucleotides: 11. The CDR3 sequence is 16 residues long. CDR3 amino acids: CASSPHQGQGGETQYF. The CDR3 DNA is TGTGCCAGCAGCCCCCACCAGGGACAGGGAGGAGAGACCCAGTACTTC.